These T cell receptor beta chains were read from a single sample in a study of blood T cell repertoires in COVID-19. This table comes from immunoSEQ multiplex PCR, and its TCRdb copy is limited to in-frame clones, with some not included. Of roughly 110,000 clones listed, 84% are singletons. Sequencing input: peripheral blood. The receptors originated from a human donor in a cohort sampled during active COVID-19. CDR3s include the opening cysteine and the closing phenylalanine or tryptophan. The order of the fields is clone size, D gene, J gene, V gene, CDR3 protein, CDR3 DNA. The D gene is left open where the match is weak. Size is omitted from some rows. Given values are once, few, many or a class for expanded clones.

abundance: NA; d_gene: NA; j_gene: TRBJ1-1; v_gene: TRBV28; CDR3aa: CASGIGQLGAFEAFF; CDR3nt: TGTGCCAGCGGGATAGGACAGCTGGGGGCCTTTGAAGCTTTCTTT
abundance: NA; d_gene: NA; j_gene: TRBJ1-5; v_gene: TRBV19; CDR3aa: CASSWWEGSNQPQHF; CDR3nt: TGTGCCAGTTCGTGGTGGGAGGGGAGCAATCAGCCCCAGCATTTT
abundance: NA; d_gene: TRBD1; j_gene: TRBJ1-2; v_gene: TRBV30; CDR3aa: CAWSGDRGRLGYTF; CDR3nt: TGTGCCTGGAGTGGGGACAGGGGGCGGCTTGGCTACACCTTC
abundance: once; d_gene: TRBD1; j_gene: TRBJ1-1; v_gene: TRBV3-1/TRBV3-2; CDR3aa: CASSQEGTGWGRNTEAFF; CDR3nt: TGTGCCAGCAGCCAAGAGGGGACAGGGTGGGGCAGGAACACTGAAGCTTTCTTT
abundance: NA; d_gene: TRBD1; j_gene: TRBJ2-1; v_gene: TRBV28; CDR3aa: CASPPGTGQKFTSYNEQFF; CDR3nt: TGTGCCAGCCCTCCCGGGACAGGCCAAAAATTTACCTCCTACAATGAGCAGTTCTTC
abundance: NA; d_gene: NA; j_gene: TRBJ1-2; v_gene: TRBV7-2; CDR3aa: CASSLEGRGVMGYTF; CDR3nt: TGTGCCAGCAGCTTAGAGGGCAGGGGAGTTATGGGCTACACCTTC
abundance: NA; d_gene: NA; j_gene: TRBJ1-4; v_gene: TRBV3-1/TRBV3-2; CDR3aa: CASSQEGARNEKLFF; CDR3nt: TGTGCCAGCAGCCAAGAGGGAGCTCGGAATGAAAAACTGTTTTTT
abundance: NA; d_gene: NA; j_gene: TRBJ2-3; v_gene: TRBV9; CDR3aa: CASTPLTDTQYF; CDR3nt: TGTGCCAGCACCCCTCTCACAGATACGCAGTATTTT
abundance: NA; d_gene: NA; j_gene: TRBJ1-1; v_gene: TRBV30; CDR3aa: CAWSVGVYTEAFF; CDR3nt: TGTGCCTGGAGTGTTGGAGTGTACACTGAAGCTTTCTTT
abundance: NA; d_gene: TRBD1; j_gene: TRBJ1-2; v_gene: TRBV2; CDR3aa: CASSPRTGERYGYTF; CDR3nt: TGTGCCAGCAGTCCCAGGACAGGGGAGAGATATGGCTACACCTTC
abundance: NA; d_gene: NA; j_gene: TRBJ2-2; v_gene: TRBV19; CDR3aa: CASSREGGELFF; CDR3nt: TGTGCCAGTAGTAGAGAGGGGGGTGAGCTGTTTTTT
abundance: NA; d_gene: TRBD2; j_gene: TRBJ2-5; v_gene: TRBV19; CDR3aa: CASSPGRLASGTETQYF; CDR3nt: TGTGCCAGTAGTCCAGGGAGGTTGGCTAGCGGGACGGAGACCCAGTACTTC
abundance: few; d_gene: TRBD1; j_gene: TRBJ1-2; v_gene: TRBV30; CDR3aa: CAWMGGQGGLVSGYTF; CDR3nt: TGTGCCTGGATGGGGGGACAGGGGGGTCTCGTTTCTGGCTACACCTTC
abundance: NA; d_gene: NA; j_gene: TRBJ2-3; v_gene: TRBV9; CDR3aa: CASSGGILPTDTQYF; CDR3nt: TGTGCCAGCAGCGGCGGGATTCTCCCCACAGATACGCAGTATTTT
abundance: NA; d_gene: TRBD2; j_gene: TRBJ2-1; v_gene: TRBV13; CDR3aa: CASSLGGLAGLSYNEQFF; CDR3nt: TGTGCCAGCAGCTTAGGCGGTCTAGCGGGTCTCTCCTACAATGAGCAGTTCTTC
abundance: NA; d_gene: TRBD2; j_gene: TRBJ2-2; v_gene: TRBV4-3; CDR3aa: CASSQDWLAGAGELFF; CDR3nt: TGCGCCAGCAGCCAAGATTGGCTAGCGGGAGCCGGGGAGCTGTTTTTT
abundance: once; d_gene: TRBD2; j_gene: TRBJ2-3; v_gene: TRBV2; CDR3aa: CASSPGLPEAAQYF; CDR3nt: TGTGCCAGCAGTCCGGGACTACCGGAGGCGGCGCAGTATTTT
abundance: NA; d_gene: TRBD2; j_gene: TRBJ2-7; v_gene: TRBV7-2; CDR3aa: CASRSSGSSYEQYF; CDR3nt: TGTGCCAGCAGATCTAGCGGGAGCTCCTACGAGCAGTACTTC
abundance: NA; d_gene: TRBD2; j_gene: TRBJ2-3; v_gene: TRBV9; CDR3aa: CASSVQATGGDTQYF; CDR3nt: TGTGCCAGCAGCGTACAGGCCACGGGGGGGGATACGCAGTATTTT
abundance: NA; d_gene: NA; j_gene: TRBJ1-2; v_gene: TRBV27; CDR3aa: CASSSAGDGYTF; CDR3nt: TGTGCCAGCAGTTCCGCAGGGGACGGCTACACCTTC
abundance: NA; d_gene: TRBD1; j_gene: TRBJ1-2; v_gene: TRBV28; CDR3aa: CASSAQTGGIAGYTF; CDR3nt: TGTGCCAGCAGTGCCCAGACAGGGGGAATTGCGGGCTACACCTTC
abundance: NA; d_gene: TRBD1; j_gene: TRBJ1-2; v_gene: TRBV28; CDR3aa: CASSLMGQTLQGYTF; CDR3nt: TGTGCCAGCAGTTTAATGGGACAGACCCTTCAAGGCTACACCTTC
abundance: NA; d_gene: TRBD1; j_gene: TRBJ1-5; v_gene: TRBV2; CDR3aa: CASNPGQNQPQHF; CDR3nt: TGTGCCAGCAATCCGGGACAGAATCAGCCCCAGCATTTT
abundance: NA; d_gene: TRBD2; j_gene: TRBJ2-6; v_gene: TRBV9; CDR3aa: CASSLRGAGANVLTF; CDR3nt: TGTGCCAGCAGCCTCCGGGGGGCTGGGGCCAACGTCCTGACTTTC
abundance: NA; d_gene: TRBD1; j_gene: TRBJ1-2; v_gene: TRBV10-3; CDR3aa: CAIKGQEFDGYTF; CDR3nt: TGTGCCATCAAAGGACAGGAGTTCGATGGCTACACCTTC
abundance: NA; d_gene: NA; j_gene: TRBJ1-3; v_gene: TRBV10-3; CDR3aa: CAISGASGTVLSGNTIYF; CDR3nt: TGTGCCATCAGTGGGGCTAGCGGGACGGTCCTCTCTGGAAACACCATATATTTT
abundance: once; d_gene: NA; j_gene: TRBJ1-1; v_gene: TRBV28; CDR3aa: CASSLRGGGRDTEAFF; CDR3nt: TGTGCCAGCAGTTTGCGGGGGGGTGGCAGGGACACTGAAGCTTTCTTT
abundance: NA; d_gene: NA; j_gene: TRBJ2-7; v_gene: TRBV18; CDR3aa: CASSPDTIDYEQYF; CDR3nt: TGTGCCAGCTCCCCCGACACGATAGACTACGAGCAGTACTTC
abundance: NA; d_gene: TRBD1; j_gene: TRBJ2-3; v_gene: TRBV4-1; CDR3aa: CASSRQTGGPSTDTQYF; CDR3nt: TGCGCCAGCAGCCGCCAGACAGGGGGCCCTAGCACAGATACGCAGTATTTT
abundance: NA; d_gene: NA; j_gene: TRBJ2-1; v_gene: TRBV6-5; CDR3aa: CASRSTGVYNEQFF; CDR3nt: TGTGCCAGCAGATCCACGGGAGTCTACAATGAGCAGTTCTTC
abundance: NA; d_gene: NA; j_gene: TRBJ2-7; v_gene: TRBV30; CDR3aa: CAWSPQGDEQYF; CDR3nt: TGTGCCTGGAGTCCCCAAGGGGACGAGCAGTACTTC